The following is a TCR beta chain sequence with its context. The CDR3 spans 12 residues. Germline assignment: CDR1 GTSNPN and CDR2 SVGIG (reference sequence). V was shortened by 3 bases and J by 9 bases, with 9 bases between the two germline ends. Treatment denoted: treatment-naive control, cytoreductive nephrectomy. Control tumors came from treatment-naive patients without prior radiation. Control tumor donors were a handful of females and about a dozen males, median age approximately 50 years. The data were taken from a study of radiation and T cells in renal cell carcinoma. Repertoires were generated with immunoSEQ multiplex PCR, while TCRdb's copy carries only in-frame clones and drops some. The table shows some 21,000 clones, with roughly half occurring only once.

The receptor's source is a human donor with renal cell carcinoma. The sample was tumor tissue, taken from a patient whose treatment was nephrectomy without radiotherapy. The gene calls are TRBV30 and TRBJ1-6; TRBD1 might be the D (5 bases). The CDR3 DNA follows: TGTGCCTGGAGGTGGGGGGGTTCACCCCTCCACTTT. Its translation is CAWRWGGSPLHF.